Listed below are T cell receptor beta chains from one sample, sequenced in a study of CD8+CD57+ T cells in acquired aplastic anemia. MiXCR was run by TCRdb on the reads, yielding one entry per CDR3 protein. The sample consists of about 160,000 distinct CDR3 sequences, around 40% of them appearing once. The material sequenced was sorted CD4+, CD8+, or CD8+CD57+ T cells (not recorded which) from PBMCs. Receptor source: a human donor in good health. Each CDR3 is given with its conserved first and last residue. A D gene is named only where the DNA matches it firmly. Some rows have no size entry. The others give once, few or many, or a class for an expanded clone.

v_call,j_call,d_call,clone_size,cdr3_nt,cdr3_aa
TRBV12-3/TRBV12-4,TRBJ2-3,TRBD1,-,TGTGCCAGCAGTTCATTGACAGGGATAGGCACAGATACGCAGTATTTT,CASSSLTGIGTDTQYF
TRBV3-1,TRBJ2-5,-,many,TGTGCCAGCAGCCGAGTTGGGGAGACCCAGTACTTC,CASSRVGETQYF
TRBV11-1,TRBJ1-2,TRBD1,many,TGTGCCAGCAGCTTGTATGGTGGTAGGGACAGGAATAACTATGGCTACACCTTC,CASSLYGGRDRNNYGYTF
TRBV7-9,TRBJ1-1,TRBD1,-,TGTGCCAGCAGCAGAACAGGGGCTCACACTGAAGCTTTCTTT,CASSRTGAHTEAFF
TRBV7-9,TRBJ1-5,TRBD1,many,TGTGCCAGCAGCCCTGACAGGGTTGGGAATCAGCCCCAGCATTTT,CASSPDRVGNQPQHF
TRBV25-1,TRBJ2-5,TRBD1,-,TGTGCCAGCAGTGAATCCGTGACAGGGGGTGGAGAGACCCAGTACTTC,CASSESVTGGGETQYF
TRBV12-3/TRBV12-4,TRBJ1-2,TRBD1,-,TGTGCCAGCAACCGGGCGCAGGGGGGAAACTATGGCTACACCTTC,CASNRAQGGNYGYTF
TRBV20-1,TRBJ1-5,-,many,TGCAGTGCAGGGACATTAAGCAATCAGCCCCAGCATTTT,CSAGTLSNQPQHF
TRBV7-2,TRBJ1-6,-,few,TGTGCCAGCAGCTTTTACGGTGATTCACCCCTCCACTTT,CASSFYGDSPLHF
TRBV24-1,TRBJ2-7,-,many,TGTGCCACCAGTGATTTATACAGGGACGAGCAGTACTTC,CATSDLYRDEQYF
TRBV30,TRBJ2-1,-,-,TGTGCCTGGAGTGCAAGGATGAATGAGCAGTTCTTC,CAWSARMNEQFF
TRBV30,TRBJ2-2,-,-,TGTGCCTCGTCCCCCCCCGGGGAGCTGTTTTTT,CASSPPGELFF
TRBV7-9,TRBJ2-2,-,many,TGTGCCAGCAGCCCAAGTAGGCAGGCGAACACCGGGGAGCTGTTTTTT,CASSPSRQANTGELFF
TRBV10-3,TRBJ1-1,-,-,TGTGCCATCAGTGAGCTCCAGTCCGGTCTGAACACTGAAGCTTTCTTT,CAISELQSGLNTEAFF
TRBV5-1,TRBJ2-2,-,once,TGCGCCAGCAGCTTGAGCGGCGGTGGACCTTTTACCGGGGAGCTGTTTTTT,CASSLSGGGPFTGELFF
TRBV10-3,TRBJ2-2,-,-,TGTGCCATCAGTGAGGGGTTCGGGGGAGGCGGCGGGGAGCTGTTTTTT,CAISEGFGGGGGELFF
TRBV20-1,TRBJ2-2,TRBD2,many,TGCAGTGCTAGAGATCAAGGGACTAGCTCAGCCGGGGAGCTGTTTTTT,CSARDQGTSSAGELFF
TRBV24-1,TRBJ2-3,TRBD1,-,TGTGCCACCAGTGGAACAGGGGCCGCAGATACGCAGTATTTT,CATSGTGAADTQYF
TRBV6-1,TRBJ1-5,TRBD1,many,TGTGCCAGCAGTGCGGACAGGGCAAATCAGCCCCAGCATTTT,CASSADRANQPQHF
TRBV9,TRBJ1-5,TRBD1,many,TGTGCCAGCAGCCCATCGACAGGGCCGGGCCAGCCCCAGCATTTT,CASSPSTGPGQPQHF
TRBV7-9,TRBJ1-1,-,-,TGTGCCAGCAGCTTAGGGGTTCACACTGAAGCTTTCTTT,CASSLGVHTEAFF
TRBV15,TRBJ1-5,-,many,TGTGCCACCAGCAGATCCCCGCAGGGGAATAGAGGCAATCAGCCCCAGCATTTT,CATSRSPQGNRGNQPQHF
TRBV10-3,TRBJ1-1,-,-,TGTGCCACCGGGACGGAAATGAACACTGAAGCTTTCTTT,CATGTEMNTEAFF
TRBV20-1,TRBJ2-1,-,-,TGCAGTGCTAGCGGTCGACAGACAAACTACAATGAGCAGTTCTTC,CSASGRQTNYNEQFF
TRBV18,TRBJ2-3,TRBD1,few,TGTGCCAGCTCACCCGGACAGGGGAACACAGATACGCAGTATTTT,CASSPGQGNTDTQYF
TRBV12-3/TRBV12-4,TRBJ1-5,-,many,TGTGCCAGCAGTTTGATAGAGAATCAGCCCCAGCATTTT,CASSLIENQPQHF
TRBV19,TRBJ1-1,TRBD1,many,TGTGCCAGCCACGCTAGGGACAGACGATACACTGAAGCTTTCTTT,CASHARDRRYTEAFF
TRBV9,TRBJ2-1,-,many,TGTGCCAGCAGCCCCCGGGGGCACAATGAGCAGTTCTTC,CASSPRGHNEQFF
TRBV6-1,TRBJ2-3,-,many,TGTGCCAGCAGGGGCCATTGGACAGATACGCAGTATTTT,CASRGHWTDTQYF
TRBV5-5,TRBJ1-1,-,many,TGTGCCAGCAGCTTGTACCCAATGAACACTGAAGCTTTCTTT,CASSLYPMNTEAFF
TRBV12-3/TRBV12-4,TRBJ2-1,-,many,TGTGCCAGCAGTTACACCGCCGGGGGATTCAATGAGCAGTTCTTC,CASSYTAGGFNEQFF
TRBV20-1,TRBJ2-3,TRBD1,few,TGCAGTGCTAGTGGGGACAGGACCACAGATACGCAGTATTTT,CSASGDRTTDTQYF
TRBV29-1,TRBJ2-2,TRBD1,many,TGCAGCGTTTTCCCCCCGGGACAGGGAACCGGGGAGCTGTTTTTT,CSVFPPGQGTGELFF
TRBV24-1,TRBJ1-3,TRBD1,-,TGTGCCACCAGTGCCATCCGGGACAGCTCTGGAAACACCATATATTTT,CATSAIRDSSGNTIYF
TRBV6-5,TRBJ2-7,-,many,TGTGCCAGCAGTTACTCTGGGTTTGGGAGCTCCTACGAGCAGTACTTC,CASSYSGFGSSYEQYF
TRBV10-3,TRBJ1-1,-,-,TGTGCCATCAGTTCCTCGACACCGAACACTGAAGCTTTCTTT,CAISSSTPNTEAFF
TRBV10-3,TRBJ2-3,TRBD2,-,TGTGCCATCACTAGCGGGAGCACAGATACGCAGTATTTT,CAITSGSTDTQYF
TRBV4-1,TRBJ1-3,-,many,TGCGCCAGCAGCCAAAGCGGGAGGGGCAACTCTGGAAACACCATATATTTT,CASSQSGRGNSGNTIYF